This TCR beta chain comes out of a study of T cells in Graves' hyperthyroidism and ophthalmopathy. The investigators amplified TCR beta CDR3 regions from RNA transcripts. An initial round of RT-PCR targeting the TCR CDR3 relied on the HTBI primer set. MiXCR, run by TCRdb on the multiplex PCR reads, gives a single entry per CDR3 protein. The repertoire holds about 640,000 distinct CDR3 sequences, with under 25% as singletons. Trimming removed 3 bases from V and 1 base from J; junction bases left unmatched: 13. The CDR3 runs 18 residues. CDR1 is SGHTS and CDR2 is YDEGEE in the germline V gene. The chain recombines TRBV5-8 with TRBJ1-3; 7 nucleotides line up with TRBD1. The sequenced material came from blood. This TCR derives from a man aged 25 to 45 with Graves' ophthalmopathy. The CDR3 DNA is TGTGCCAGCAGCTACCGACAGGGAAGCCCACCTTCTGGAAACACCATATATTTT. Encoded protein: CASSYRQGSPPSGNTIYF.